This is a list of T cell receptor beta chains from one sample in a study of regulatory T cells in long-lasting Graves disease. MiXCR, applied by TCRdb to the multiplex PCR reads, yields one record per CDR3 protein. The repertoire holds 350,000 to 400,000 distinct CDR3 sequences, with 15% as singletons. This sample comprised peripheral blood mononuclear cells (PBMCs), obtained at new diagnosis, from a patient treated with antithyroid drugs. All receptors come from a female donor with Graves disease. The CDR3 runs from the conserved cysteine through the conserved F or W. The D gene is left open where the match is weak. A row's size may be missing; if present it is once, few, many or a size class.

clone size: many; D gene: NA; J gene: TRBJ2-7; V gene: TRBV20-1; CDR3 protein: CSAYFGPGASYEQYF; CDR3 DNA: TGCAGTGCCTACTTTGGACCCGGCGCCTCCTACGAGCAGTACTTC
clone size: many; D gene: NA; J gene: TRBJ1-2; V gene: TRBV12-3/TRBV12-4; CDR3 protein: CASSLRDGLLYGYTF; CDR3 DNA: TGTGCCAGCAGTTTGCGAGACGGGCTGCTCTATGGCTACACCTTC
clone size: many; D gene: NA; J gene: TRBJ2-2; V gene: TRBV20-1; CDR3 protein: CSAREGRSNTGELFF; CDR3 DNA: TGCAGTGCTAGAGAGGGCAGGTCGAACACCGGGGAGCTGTTTTTT
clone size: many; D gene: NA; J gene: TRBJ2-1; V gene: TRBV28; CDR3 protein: CASSITRLAAGSYNEQFF; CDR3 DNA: TGTGCCAGCAGTATAACCCGCCTTGCCGCTGGCTCCTACAATGAGCAGTTCTTC
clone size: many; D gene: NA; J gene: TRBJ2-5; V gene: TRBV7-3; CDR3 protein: CASSPFGGGETQYF; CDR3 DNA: TGTGCCAGCAGCCCGTTTGGTGGTGGAGAGACCCAGTACTTC
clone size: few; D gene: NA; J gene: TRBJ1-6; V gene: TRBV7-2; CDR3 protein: CASSPLSLTAIYNSPLHF; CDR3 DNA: TGTGCCAGCAGCCCTCTATCCTTGACGGCCATCTATAATTCACCCCTCCACTTT
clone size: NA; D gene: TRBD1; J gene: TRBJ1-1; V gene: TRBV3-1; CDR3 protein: CASSQVPRGSEAFF; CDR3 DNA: TGTGCCAGCAGCCAAGTTCCCAGGGGGTCTGAAGCTTTCTTT
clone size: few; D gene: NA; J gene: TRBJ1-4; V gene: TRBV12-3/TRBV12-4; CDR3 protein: CASSFGDWRTTEKLFF; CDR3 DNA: TGTGCCAGCAGTTTTGGGGACTGGAGGACGACTGAAAAACTGTTTTTT
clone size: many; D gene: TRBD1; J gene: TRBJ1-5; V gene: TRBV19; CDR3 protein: CASSMGRGENQPQHF; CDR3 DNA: TGTGCCAGTAGTATGGGCAGGGGGGAGAATCAGCCCCAGCATTTT
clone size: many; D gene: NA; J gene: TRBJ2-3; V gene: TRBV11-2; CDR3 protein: CASSLTLGLAWTDTQYF; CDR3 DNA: TGTGCCAGCAGCTTAACGTTAGGGCTAGCGTGGACAGATACGCAGTATTTT
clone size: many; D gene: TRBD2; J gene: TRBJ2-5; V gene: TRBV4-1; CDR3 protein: CASSQDVALAGVQETQYF; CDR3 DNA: TGCGCCAGCAGCCAAGACGTGGCGCTGGCGGGGGTCCAAGAGACCCAGTACTTC
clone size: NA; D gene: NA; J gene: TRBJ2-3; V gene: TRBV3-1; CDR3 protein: CASSQGMRGATDTQYF; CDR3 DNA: TGTGCCAGCAGCCAAGGTATGCGGGGAGCCACAGATACGCAGTATTTT
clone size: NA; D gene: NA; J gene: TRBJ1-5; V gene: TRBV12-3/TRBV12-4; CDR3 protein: CASSFNSYQPQHF; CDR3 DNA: TGTGCCAGCAGTTTCAACAGTTATCAGCCCCAGCATTTT
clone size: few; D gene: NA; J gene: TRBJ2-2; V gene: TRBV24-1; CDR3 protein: CATAGPSAGQNTGELFF; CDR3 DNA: TGTGCCACCGCTGGCCCATCCGCGGGACAGAACACCGGGGAGCTGTTTTTT
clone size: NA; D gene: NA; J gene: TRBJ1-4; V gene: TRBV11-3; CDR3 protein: CASSLAPGGRTEKLFF; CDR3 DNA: TGTGCCAGCAGCTTAGCGCCGGGGGGCCGGACGGAAAAACTGTTTTTT
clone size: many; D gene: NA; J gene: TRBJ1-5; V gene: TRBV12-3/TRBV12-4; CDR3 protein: CASSLFGQGNQPQHF; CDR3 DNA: TGTGCCAGCAGTTTATTTGGCCAGGGGAATCAGCCCCAGCATTTT
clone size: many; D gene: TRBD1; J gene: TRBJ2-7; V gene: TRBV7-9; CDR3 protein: CASSRTGTANEQYF; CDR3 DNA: TGTGCCAGCAGCCGGACCGGGACAGCCAACGAGCAGTACTTC
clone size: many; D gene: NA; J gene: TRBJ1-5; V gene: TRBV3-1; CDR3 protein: CASRTSGGPQHF; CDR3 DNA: TGTGCCAGCAGAACATCCGGGGGGCCCCAGCATTTT
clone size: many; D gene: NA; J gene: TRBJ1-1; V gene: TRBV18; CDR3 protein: CASSLDPGDTEAFF; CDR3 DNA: TGTGCCAGCTCACTGGACCCAGGGGACACTGAAGCTTTCTTT
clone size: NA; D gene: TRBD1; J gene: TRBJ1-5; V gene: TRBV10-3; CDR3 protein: CAISDRTGSNQPQHF; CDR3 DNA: TGTGCCATCAGTGATCGGACAGGGAGCAATCAGCCCCAGCATTTT
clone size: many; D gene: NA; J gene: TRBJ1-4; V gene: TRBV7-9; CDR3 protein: CASSLVAAFF; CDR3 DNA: TGTGCCAGCAGCTTAGTGGCAGCCTTTTTT
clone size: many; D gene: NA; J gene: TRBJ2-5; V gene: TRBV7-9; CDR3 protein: CASSLASGLQETQYF; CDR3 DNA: TGTGCCAGCAGCCTGGCTTCGGGGCTACAAGAGACCCAGTACTTC
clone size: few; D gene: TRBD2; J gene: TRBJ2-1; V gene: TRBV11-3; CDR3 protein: CASSSSEAGKQFF; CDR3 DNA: TGTGCCAGCAGCTCGTCTGAAGCGGGGAAGCAGTTCTTC
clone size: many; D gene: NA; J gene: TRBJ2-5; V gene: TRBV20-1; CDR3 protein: CSARDQDRKWRETQYF; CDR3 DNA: TGCAGTGCTAGAGATCAAGACAGAAAGTGGAGAGAGACCCAGTACTTC
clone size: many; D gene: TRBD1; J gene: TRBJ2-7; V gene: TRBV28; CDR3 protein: CASIQSGTVYEQYF; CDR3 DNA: TGTGCCAGCATCCAATCCGGGACAGTCTACGAGCAGTACTTC
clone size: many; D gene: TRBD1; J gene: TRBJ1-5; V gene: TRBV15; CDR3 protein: CATSREGGGNQPQHF; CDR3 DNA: TGTGCCACCAGCAGAGAAGGGGGCGGCAATCAGCCCCAGCATTTT
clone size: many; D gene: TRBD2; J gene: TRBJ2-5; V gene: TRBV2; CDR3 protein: CASSNEGISGGAKAFF; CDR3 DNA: TGTGCCAGCAGTAACGAAGGAATTAGCGGGGGGGCCAAGGCGTTCTTC
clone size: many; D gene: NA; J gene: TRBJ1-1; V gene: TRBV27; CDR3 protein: CASSFQFMNTEAFF; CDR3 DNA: TGTGCCAGCAGTTTCCAGTTCATGAACACTGAAGCTTTCTTT
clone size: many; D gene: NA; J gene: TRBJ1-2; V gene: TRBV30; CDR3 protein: CAWGDGYTF; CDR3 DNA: TGTGCATGGGGTGATGGCTACACCTTC
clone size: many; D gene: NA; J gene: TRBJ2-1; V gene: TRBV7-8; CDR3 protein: CASSPTRSSYNEQFF; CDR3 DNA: TGTGCCAGCAGCCCCACTCGTTCCTCCTACAATGAGCAGTTCTTC
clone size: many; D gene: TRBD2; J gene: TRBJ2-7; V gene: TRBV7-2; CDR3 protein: CASSFPGLAGAVYEQYF; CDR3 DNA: TGTGCCAGCAGCTTCCCGGGACTAGCGGGAGCCGTCTACGAGCAGTACTTC
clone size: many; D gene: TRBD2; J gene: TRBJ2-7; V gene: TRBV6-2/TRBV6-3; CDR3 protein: CASSYFGLAGGPYEQYF; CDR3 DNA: TGTGCCAGCAGTTACTTCGGACTAGCGGGAGGACCCTACGAGCAGTACTTC
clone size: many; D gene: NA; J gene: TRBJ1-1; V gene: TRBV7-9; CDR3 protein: CASSGVVAFF; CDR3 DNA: TGTGCCAGCTCCGGGGTAGTAGCTTTCTTT
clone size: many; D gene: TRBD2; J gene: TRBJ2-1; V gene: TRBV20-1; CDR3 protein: CSARLAGSYNEQFF; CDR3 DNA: TGCAGTGCCCGACTAGCGGGGTCCTACAATGAGCAGTTCTTC
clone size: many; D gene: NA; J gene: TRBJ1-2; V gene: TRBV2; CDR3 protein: CASSESGYGYTF; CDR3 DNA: TGTGCCAGCAGTGAATCGGGCTATGGCTACACCTTC
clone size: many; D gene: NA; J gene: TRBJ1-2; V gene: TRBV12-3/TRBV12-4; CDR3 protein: CASSTGLSYGYTF; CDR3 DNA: TGTGCCAGCAGTACAGGGTTATCTTATGGCTACACCTTC
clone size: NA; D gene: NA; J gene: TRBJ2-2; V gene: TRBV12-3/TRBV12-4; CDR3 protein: CASSLSRGGELFF; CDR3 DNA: TGTGCCAGCAGTTTATCGCGTGGCGGGGAGCTGTTTTTT
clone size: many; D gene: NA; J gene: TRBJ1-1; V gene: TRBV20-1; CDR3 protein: CSSNSGRTEAFF; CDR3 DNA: TGCAGTTCAAATTCAGGGAGGACTGAAGCTTTCTTT
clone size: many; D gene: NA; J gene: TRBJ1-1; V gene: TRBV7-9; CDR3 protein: CASSSTRWNTEAFF; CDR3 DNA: TGTGCCAGCAGCTCGACAAGATGGAACACTGAAGCTTTCTTT
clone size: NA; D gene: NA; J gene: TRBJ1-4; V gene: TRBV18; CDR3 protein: CASSTTVGEKLFF; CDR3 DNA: TGTGCCAGCTCAACAACGGTAGGGGAAAAACTGTTTTTT
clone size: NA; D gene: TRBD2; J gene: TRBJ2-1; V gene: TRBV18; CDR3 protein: CASSPPGTSGVGEQFF; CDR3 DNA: TGTGCCAGCTCACCCCCCGGGACTAGCGGGGTGGGTGAGCAGTTCTTC
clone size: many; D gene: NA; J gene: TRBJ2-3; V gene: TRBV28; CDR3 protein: CASSLLLAGTDTQYF; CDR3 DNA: TGTGCCAGCAGTTTATTGCTAGCAGGGACAGATACGCAGTATTTT